The 32 T cell receptor beta chains below all came from one sample that was sequenced in a study of OX40 agonist ivuxolimab in advanced cancers. Clones were read by immunoSEQ multiplex PCR, and TCRdb kept only the in-frame ones, dropping some. The data show about 58,000 clones, roughly 83% seen once. Sequences were derived from CD4+ or CD8+ T cells sorted from blood, sampled in a trial of the OX40 agonist ivuxolimab. The receptors here all came from an adult with an advanced solid tumor such as melanoma, head and neck, liver or kidney cancer.

This sequence joins TRBV15 and TRBJ2-3, with D maybe TRBD2 (5 bases). From germline, CDR1 is LNHNV and CDR2 YYDKDF (reference sequence). The CDR3 is 16 amino acids. Trimming removed 6 bases at V and 0 bases at J, with 16 bases between. The CDR3 sequence: CATREGTGVSTDTQYF. Written as DNA, the CDR3 is TGTGCCACCAGAGAGGGAACGGGCGTGAGCACAGATACGCAGTATTTT.

V and J are TRBV7-2 and TRBJ2-5; 10 positions match TRBD2. The germline CDR1 and CDR2 sequences are SGHTA and FQGNSA. J gave up 5 bases and V 1 base, and 4 bases lay outside the gene matches. The CDR3 has 15 amino acids. The CDR3 protein is CASSLVAGGGETQYF. CDR3 in DNA: TGTGCCAGCAGCTTAGTAGCGGGGGGCGGGGAGACCCAGTACTTC.

As for this clone: At one boundary the junction diverges from the germline segment, which might be a read error. The same CDR3 can be traced to other DNA sequences in this sample. The gene calls are TRBV6-6 and TRBJ1-2; 10 positions match TRBD1. Germline assignment: CDR1 MNHNY and CDR2 SVGAGI (reference sequence). The CDR3 runs to 16 residues. CDR3 loop: CASSYSGDRGNYGYTF. In nucleotides, the CDR3 is TGTGCCAGCAGCTACTCAGGGGACAGGGGTAACTATGGCTACACCTTC.

V gene TRBV30 combines with J gene TRBJ1-2, with D possibly TRBD1 on 6 matching bases. The CDR3 loop spans 13 amino acids. Germline loops: CDR1 GTSNPN, CDR2 SVGIG (reference sequence). The ends were cut back, 4 bases at V and 1 base at J, with 10 bases in the middle. CDR3 region: CAWKTGRNYGYTF. As DNA, the CDR3 is TGTGCCTGGAAAACAGGGCGTAACTATGGCTACACCTTC.

This clone was seen a few times. The chain has TRBV2 and TRBJ1-5, with 7 bases aligning to TRBD1. Germline V gene sequence: CDR1 SNHLY, CDR2 FYNNEI. CDR3 length: 15 residues. J gave up 2 bases and V 11 bases, and 12 bases lay outside the gene matches. The CDR3 is CASQQGRVGNQPQHF. The CDR3 nucleotides are TGTGCCTCCCAACAGGGGCGGGTTGGCAATCAGCCCCAGCATTTT.

This rearrangement joins TRBV5-1 to TRBJ2-5; D is possibly TRBD2 (5 bases). The length of the CDR3 is 15 residues. Trimming took off 2 bases at V and 4 bases at J, with 15 bases between the two ends. The germline V gene has CDR1 SGHRS and CDR2 YFSETQ. DNA of the CDR3: TGCGCCAGCAGCTTAAGCCCACTAGAATCAGAGACCCAGTACTTC. It is translated as CASSLSPLESETQYF.

This sequence joins TRBV7-2 and TRBJ1-1; D is undetermined. The CDR3 has 14 amino acids. Per the germline V gene, CDR1 is SGHTA and CDR2 is FQGNSA. The ends were cut back, 2 bases at V and 1 base at J, with 8 bases in the middle. CDR3 residues: CASSLIRQNTEAFF. The CDR3 DNA reads as TGTGCCAGCAGCTTAATAAGGCAGAACACTGAAGCTTTCTTT.

The V gene is TRBV6-5, the J gene TRBJ2-7; TRBD1 agrees at 8 bases. CDR1 and CDR2 (germline): MNHEY, SVGAGI. Trimming at V came to 5 bases and at J to 5 bases, leaving 5 bases not matched to a gene. The CDR3 has 13 residues. CDR3 DNA sequence: TGTGCCAGCAGTCAAATACAGGGGGACGAGCAGTACTTC. The encoded protein is CASSQIQGDEQYF.

The chain combines TRBV5-1 with TRBJ2-6; 7 bases fit TRBD2. Germline values: CDR1 SGHRS, CDR2 YFSETQ. The junction had 3 bases not matched to a gene; V was cut back by 0 bases and J by 0 bases. The CDR3 is 17 amino acids. This chain's CDR3 is CASSLGEGPSGANVLTF. The CDR3 nucleotides read TGCGCCAGCAGCTTGGGGGAGGGTCCCTCTGGGGCCAACGTCCTGACTTTC.

This chain uses TRBV4-2 with TRBJ1-3, with D tentatively TRBD1 (6 bases). Trimming shortened V by 3 bases and J by 0 bases, and 12 bases separated the two germline ends. Per the germline V gene, CDR1 is LGHNA and CDR2 is YNFKEQ. The CDR3 consists of 16 residues. CDR3: CASSQPGQISGNTIYF. The CDR3 DNA is TGTGCCAGCAGCCAGCCTGGACAGATCTCTGGAAACACCATATATTTT.

This clone was counted once. The rearrangement uses TRBV29-1 and TRBJ2-5; D is uncertain. The CDR3 length is 14 residues. Germline lookup yields CDR1 SQVTM and CDR2 ANQGSEA. Trimming took 5 bases from V and 1 from J, leaving 14 bases between them. CDR3 sequence reads: CSVSPTSIQETQYF. DNA for the CDR3: TGCAGCGTTTCCCCCACCAGTATCCAAGAGACCCAGTACTTC. Looking up the rest from reference TRBV29-1 and TRBJ2-5 gives the full variable domain: SAVISQKPSRDICQRGTSLTIQCQVDSQVTMMFWYRQQPGQSLTLIATANQGSEATYESGFVIDKFPISRPNLTFSTLTVSNMSPEDSSIYLCSVSPTSIQETQYFGPGTRLLVL.

This clone was counted once. The chain combines TRBV10-1 with TRBJ2-7, with a tentative D call TRBD2 (6 bases). V was pared by 6 bases and J by 3 bases, with 15 bases between. This CDR3 has 14 residues. Germline lookup yields CDR1 WNHNN and CDR2 SYGVQD (reference sequence). CDR3 sequence: CASRIIAVFYEQYF. DNA of the CDR3: TGCGCCAGCAGGATAATAGCGGTTTTCTACGAGCAGTACTTC.

The count of this clone is one. The genes are TRBV6-5 and TRBJ1-6; TRBD1 might be the D (5 bases). The CDR3 is 15 residues long. CDR1 and CDR2 (germline): MNHEY, SVGAGI. Trimming removed 5 bases at V and 10 bases at J, with 18 bases between. The CDR3 reads CASSTGRSGNSPLHF. DNA for the CDR3: TGTGCCAGCAGTACGGGGCGCTCCGGCAACTCACCCCTCCACTTT.

The chain joins TRBV28 to TRBJ2-3; the match to TRBD2 covers 12 bases. Germline V CDR1 and CDR2: MDHEN, SYDVKM. The ends lost 4 bases at V and 4 bases at J; junction bases unmatched: 3. The CDR3 totals 15 residues. The CDR3 sequence: CASSSLAGGSDTQYF. The CDR3 DNA is TGTGCCAGCAGTTCACTAGCGGGGGGCTCAGATACGCAGTATTTT.

The chain links TRBV29-1 to TRBJ1-5, with D possibly matching TRBD1 (5 bases). This CDR3 contains 16 residues. Trimming removed 4 bases at V and 2 bases at J, with 18 bases between. Germline V gene sequence: CDR1 SQVTM, CDR2 ANQGSEA. The CDR3 DNA reads as TGCAGCGTTGGCGGATCCTCCTTGGGGGGCAATCAGCCCCAGCATTTT. It encodes CSVGGSSLGGNQPQHF.

The chain uses TRBV6-6 and TRBJ2-5, with 12 bases matching TRBD2. The CDR3 extends over 16 amino acids. Germline values: CDR1 MNHNY, CDR2 SVGAGI (reference sequence). V lost 2 bases to trimming and J lost 5 bases; unmatched junction nucleotides: 6. CDR3 in amino acids: CASSYELAGGRETQYF. Written as DNA, the CDR3 is TGTGCCAGCAGTTACGAACTAGCGGGGGGCAGGGAGACCCAGTACTTC.

This chain connects TRBV6-1 to TRBJ2-3, with D perhaps TRBD1 (6 bases). V shed 6 bases and J shed 10 bases, with 11 bases lying between them. This CDR3 is built from 11 residues. From germline, CDR1 is MNHNS and CDR2 SASEGT. CDR3 residues: CASRLQGAQYF. In nucleotides, the CDR3 is TGTGCCAGCAGATTACAGGGAGCGCAGTATTTT.

The chain recombines TRBV28 with TRBJ1-5; TRBD1 agrees at 8 bases. Germline V gives CDR1 MDHEN, CDR2 SYDVKM. The CDR3 spans 15 residues. V shed 1 base and J 5 bases; nucleotides not matched to a gene: 4. The CDR3 spells CASSLSAQGDQPQHF. The CDR3 DNA reads TGTGCCAGCAGTTTATCTGCACAGGGGGATCAGCCCCAGCATTTT.

The rearrangement uses TRBV9 and TRBJ2-5; 10 positions agree with TRBD2. V gave up 0 bases and J gave up 2 bases; unmatched junction bases: 7. From germline, CDR1 is SGDLS and CDR2 YYNGEE. The CDR3 sequence is 17 residues long. As DNA, the CDR3 is TGTGCCAGCAGCGTAGCTATAGCGGGGGGACCACAAGAGACCCAGTACTTC. Protein: CASSVAIAGGPQETQYF.

This chain uses TRBV7-2 with TRBJ1-1; no definite D call. The CDR3 runs to 14 residues. The V gene lost 5 bases and the J gene lost 4 bases, with 14 bases spanning the gap. Germline CDR1 reads SGHTA; CDR2 reads FQGNSA. As DNA, the CDR3 is TGTGCCAGCAGCCCTGTGGCCCCGGGCACTGAAGCTTTCTTT. Protein product: CASSPVAPGTEAFF.

The chain combines TRBV18 with TRBJ2-3, with a weak D call TRBD2 (7 bases). This CDR3 is 16 amino acids long. Looked up from germline, CDR1 is KGHSH and CDR2 is LQKENI. The V and J ends lost 0 bases and 3 bases respectively, with 13 bases between them. The CDR3 nucleotides read TGTGCCAGCTCACCACCGACCGGGGGGCGGACAGATACGCAGTATTTT. Its protein product is CASSPPTGGRTDTQYF.

The chain links TRBV6-1 to TRBJ2-2; D is perhaps TRBD1 (6 bases). V was cut by 1 base and J by 3 bases, with 15 bases left in between. CDR3 length: 17 amino acids. In germline, CDR1 is MNHNS, CDR2 SASEGT. CDR3 DNA: TGTGCCAGCAGTGAAGAAAGGACAAGGGGGTACACCGGGGAGCTGTTTTTT. It yields the protein CASSEERTRGYTGELFF.

The rearrangement links TRBV19 to TRBJ2-5, with D maybe TRBD1 (6 bases). CDR3 length: 14 amino acids. V lost 6 bases and J 5 bases, leaving 16 bases between the germline ends. CDR1 LNHDA and CDR2 SQIVND come from the germline V gene (reference sequence). The CDR3 bases are TGTGCCAGTAGCCCCAGGGGAAGGAGTGAGACCCAGTACTTC. Its protein is CASSPRGRSETQYF.

V gene TRBV6-6 combines with J gene TRBJ2-5; D may be TRBD1 or TRBD2 (6 bases each). The last part of the DNA fits TRBJ2-7 better; the J call may be wrong. The germline CDR1 and CDR2 sequences are MNHNY and SVGAGI (reference sequence). The CDR3 has 12 residues. The CDR3 loop is CASSSRGDEQYF. CDR3 DNA sequence: TGTGCCAGCAGTTCTAGGGGGGACGAGCAGTACTTC.

This clone has just one count. CDR3 amino acids: CASSLVQASGNTIYF. The CDR3 nucleotides are TGCGCCAGCAGCTTGGTTCAGGCCTCTGGAAACACCATATATTTT. The chain has TRBV5-1 and TRBJ1-3; no definite D call. V was clipped by 0 bases and J by 0 bases, with 7 bases between them. Germline assignment: CDR1 SGHRS and CDR2 YFSETQ. This CDR3 contains 15 residues.

This clone occurred a few times. The chain carries TRBV19 and TRBJ2-1; weak D call: TRBD1 (5 bases). Trimming stripped 6 bases from V and 9 bases from J, with 12 bases between. The CDR3 runs 12 residues. CDR1 and CDR2 from the germline V gene are LNHDA and SQIVND (reference sequence). The CDR3 here is CASSRVSGEQFF. CDR3 DNA sequence: TGTGCCAGTAGCAGGGTCTCCGGTGAGCAGTTCTTC.

The rearrangement links TRBV11-2 to TRBJ1-6; D not certain. Per germline, CDR1 SGHAT and CDR2 FQNNGV. The CDR3 extends over 15 amino acids. V lost 4 bases and J lost 8, with 15 bases in between. CDR3 in amino acids: CASSSPTPMYSPLHF. CDR3 DNA sequence: TGTGCCAGCAGCTCGCCGACACCCATGTATTCACCCCTCCACTTT.

DNA for the CDR3: TGTGCCAGCAGCTTATTTCCGCCCGGGACCCTGTTGGAGCAGTTCTTC. Encoded protein: CASSLFPPGTLLEQFF. V is TRBV11-2 and J is TRBJ2-1, with D possibly called TRBD1 or TRBD2 (5 bases each). The CDR3 sequence is 16 residues long. V was clipped by 2 bases and J by 10 bases, with 21 bases between them. The germline V gene encodes CDR1 SGHAT and CDR2 FQNNGV. The full variable domain, rest sourced from reference TRBV11-2 and TRBJ2-1, is EAGVAQSPRYKIIEKRQSVAFWCNPISGHATLYWYQQILGQGPKLLIQFQNNGVVDDSQLPKDRFSAERLKGVDSTLKIQPAKLEDSAVYLCASSLFPPGTLLEQFFGPGTRLTVL.

This chain joins TRBV7-2 and TRBJ2-1, with a tentative D call TRBD2 (6 bases). The CDR3 has 18 amino acids. Germline lookup yields CDR1 SGHTA and CDR2 FQGNSA. V was shortened by 1 base and J by 0 bases, with 16 bases between the two germline ends. The chain's CDR3 is CASSLEGLAQSSYNEQFF. Written as DNA, the CDR3 is TGTGCCAGCAGCTTAGAGGGCCTAGCGCAGAGCTCCTACAATGAGCAGTTCTTC.

The chain links TRBV25-1 to TRBJ2-1, with D perhaps TRBD1 or TRBD2 (5 bases each). Germline loops: CDR1 MGHDK, CDR2 SYGVNS. Trimming took 4 bases from V and 4 from J, leaving 17 bases between them. CDR3 length: 16 residues. In DNA form, the CDR3 reads TGTGCCAGCAGTGTCTCAGGGACCTTCCGGTACAATGAGCAGTTCTTC. This codes for CASSVSGTFRYNEQFF.

The rearrangement uses TRBV7-2 and TRBJ2-3; D is unresolved. Trimming took 2 bases from V and 2 from J, leaving 11 bases between them. The CDR3 extends over 15 amino acids. Germline loops: CDR1 SGHTA, CDR2 FQGNSA. The DNA for the CDR3 is TGTGCCAGCAGCTTAAACCCCGCCACCACAGATACGCAGTATTTT. Its translation: CASSLNPATTDTQYF.

This clone appeared a single time. Distinct nucleotide sequences in the sample also encode this CDR3. The chain couples TRBV5-1 to TRBJ2-5, with TRBD2 matching 8 bases. Trimming at V came to 0 bases and at J to 6 bases, leaving 4 bases not matched to a gene. The CDR3 spans 14 residues. CDR1 and CDR2 from the germline V gene are SGHRS and YFSETQ. The CDR3 region has the DNA TGCGCCAGCAGCTTGGGTTCGGGGGGGCAGACCCAGTACTTC. The encoded protein is CASSLGSGGQTQYF.